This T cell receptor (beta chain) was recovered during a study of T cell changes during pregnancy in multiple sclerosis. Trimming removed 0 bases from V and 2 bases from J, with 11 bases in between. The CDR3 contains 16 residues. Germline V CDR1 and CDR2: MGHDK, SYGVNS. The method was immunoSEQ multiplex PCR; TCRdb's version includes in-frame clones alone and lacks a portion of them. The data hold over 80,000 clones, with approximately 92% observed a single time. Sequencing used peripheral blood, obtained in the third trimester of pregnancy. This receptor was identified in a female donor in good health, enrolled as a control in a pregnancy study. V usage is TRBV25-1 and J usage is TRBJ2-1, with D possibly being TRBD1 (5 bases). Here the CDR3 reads CASSEYLGEPYNEQFF. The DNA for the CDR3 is TGTGCCAGCAGTGAATATTTAGGGGAACCCTACAATGAGCAGTTCTTC.